These 5 T cell receptor beta chains were sequenced from one sample in a study of cytomegalovirus exposure and HLA in healthy donors. 13 Jbeta primers and 60 Vbeta primers were used for the PCR. Repertoires were generated with immunoSEQ multiplex PCR, while TCRdb's copy carries only in-frame clones and drops some. This sample's clone table lists about 84,000 clones. The sequencing sample was made of PBMCs. Every receptor here comes from a man aged 45-60 years in good health and CMV-seronegative.

The chain has TRBV18 and TRBJ2-5; 7 nucleotides match TRBD1. The junction had 9 bases not matched to a gene; V was cut back by 3 bases and J by 5 bases. The CDR3 extends over 15 amino acids. Germline V gene data show CDR1 as KGHSH and CDR2 as LQKENI. The CDR3 loop is CASSPQTGSRETQYF. The CDR3 DNA reads as TGTGCCAGCTCACCCCAGACAGGGAGCAGGGAGACCCAGTACTTC.

The chain employs TRBV9 and TRBJ1-1; D gene ambiguous. CDR1 and CDR2 from the germline V gene are SGDLS and YYNGEE. V lost 3 bases and J lost 0, with 3 bases in between. CDR3 length: 12 residues. The DNA of the CDR3 is TGTGCCAGCAGCGGTATGAACACTGAAGCTTTCTTT. Protein: CASSGMNTEAFF.

V is TRBV18 and J is TRBJ2-3; 10 nucleotides line up with TRBD2. V gave up 0 bases and J gave up 6 bases; unmatched junction bases: 6. Germline CDR1 KGHSH, CDR2 LQKENI. The CDR3 totals 16 residues. Written as DNA, the CDR3 is TGTGCCAGCTCACCACCTCGGCTAGCGGGGGAGGATACGCAGTATTTT. Translated: CASSPPRLAGEDTQYF.

The chain has TRBV13 and TRBJ1-1; D uncertain. V lost 5 bases and J 3 bases, leaving 19 bases between the germline ends. Germline CDR1 is PRHDT and CDR2 is FYEKMQ (reference sequence). This CDR3 contains 16 residues. CDR3 loop: CASSLRVGIRDTEAFF. The CDR3 nucleotides read TGTGCCAGCAGCCTACGGGTCGGGATTCGGGACACTGAAGCTTTCTTT.

V is TRBV11-3 and J is TRBJ2-7; D perhaps matches TRBD1 (5 bases). Germline V gene sequence: CDR1 SGHNT, CDR2 YENEEA. This CDR3 is built from 13 residues. V was shortened by 1 base and J by 3 bases, with 7 bases between the two germline ends. The CDR3 region is CASSLGRDYEQYF. In nucleotides, the CDR3 is TGTGCCAGCAGCTTAGGCAGGGACTACGAGCAGTACTTC.